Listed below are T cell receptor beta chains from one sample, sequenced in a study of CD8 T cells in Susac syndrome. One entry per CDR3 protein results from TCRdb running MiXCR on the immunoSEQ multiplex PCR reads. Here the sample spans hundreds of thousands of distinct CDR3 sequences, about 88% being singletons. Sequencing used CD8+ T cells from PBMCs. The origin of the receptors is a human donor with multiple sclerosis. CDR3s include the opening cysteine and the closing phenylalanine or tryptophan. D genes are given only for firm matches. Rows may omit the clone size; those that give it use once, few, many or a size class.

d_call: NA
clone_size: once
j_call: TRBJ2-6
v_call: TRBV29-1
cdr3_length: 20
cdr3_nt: TGCAGCGTTGAAGATCGGGGACCCCAAGGGGAGTCCCCTGGGGCCAACGTCCTGACTTTC
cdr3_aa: CSVEDRGPQGESPGANVLTF

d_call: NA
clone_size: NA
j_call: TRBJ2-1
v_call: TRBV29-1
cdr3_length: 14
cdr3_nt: TGCAGCGTTGCAGGTGGGGCAGGTTACAATGAGCAGTTCTTC
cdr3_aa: CSVAGGAGYNEQFF

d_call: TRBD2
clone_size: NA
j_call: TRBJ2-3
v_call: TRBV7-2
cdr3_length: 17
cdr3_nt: TGTGCCAGCAGCTTAGAGGCCCTAGCGGGAAGCACAGATACGCAGTATTTT
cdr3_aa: CASSLEALAGSTDTQYF

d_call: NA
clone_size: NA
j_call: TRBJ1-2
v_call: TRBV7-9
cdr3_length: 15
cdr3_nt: TGTGCCAGCAGCGGGGTGATCGGGTACCCGGGCGGCTACACCTTC
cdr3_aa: CASSGVIGYPGGYTF

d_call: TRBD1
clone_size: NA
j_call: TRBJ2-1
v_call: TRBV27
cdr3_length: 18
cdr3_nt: TGTGCCAGCAGTTTATGGGGCCCCCGGGGACAGAACTACAATGAGCAGTTCTTC
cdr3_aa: CASSLWGPRGQNYNEQFF

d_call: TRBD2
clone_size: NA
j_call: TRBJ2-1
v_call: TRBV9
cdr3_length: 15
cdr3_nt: TGTGCCAGCAGCGTAGAACCGGGAGGGAGGAATGAGCAGTTCTTC
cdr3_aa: CASSVEPGGRNEQFF

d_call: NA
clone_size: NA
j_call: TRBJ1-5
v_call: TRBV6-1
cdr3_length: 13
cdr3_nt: TGTGCCAGCAGTGGGGGTTGGGATCAGCCCCAGCATTTT
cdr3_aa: CASSGGWDQPQHF

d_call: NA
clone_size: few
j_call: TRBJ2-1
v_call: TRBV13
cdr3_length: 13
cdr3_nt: TGTGCCAGCAGCTCGAGCTCCTACAATGAGCAGTTCTTC
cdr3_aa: CASSSSSYNEQFF

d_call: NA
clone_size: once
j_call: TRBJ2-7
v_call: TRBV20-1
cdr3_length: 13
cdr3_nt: TGCAGTGCTAGACTGGCCACGGGCTACGAGCAGTACTTC
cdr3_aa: CSARLATGYEQYF

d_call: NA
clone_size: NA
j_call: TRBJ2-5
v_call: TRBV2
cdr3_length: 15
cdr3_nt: TGTGCCAGCAGTGAAGCGCTAAGCGGCCAAGAGACCCAGTACTTC
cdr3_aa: CASSEALSGQETQYF

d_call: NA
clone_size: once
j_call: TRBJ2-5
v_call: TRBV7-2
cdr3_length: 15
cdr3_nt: TGTGCCAGCAGCTTAAGGGGGGGGACAGAAGAGACCCAGTACTTC
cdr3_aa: CASSLRGGTEETQYF

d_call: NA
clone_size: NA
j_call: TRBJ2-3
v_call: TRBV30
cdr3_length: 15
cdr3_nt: TGTGCCTGGAGTGTAACTACGATTAGCACAGATACGCAGTATTTT
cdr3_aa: CAWSVTTISTDTQYF

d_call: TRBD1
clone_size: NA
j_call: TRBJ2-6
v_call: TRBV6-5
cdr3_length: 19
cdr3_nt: TGTGCCAGCAGTTTCATCGGACAGGGAGATCTTTCTGGGGCCAACGTCCTGACTTTC
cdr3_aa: CASSFIGQGDLSGANVLTF

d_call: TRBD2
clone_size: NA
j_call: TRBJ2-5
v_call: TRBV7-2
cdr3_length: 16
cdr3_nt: TGTGCCAGCAGTTTCGGACTAGCGGGAAAGGGGGAGACCCAGTACTTC
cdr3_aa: CASSFGLAGKGETQYF

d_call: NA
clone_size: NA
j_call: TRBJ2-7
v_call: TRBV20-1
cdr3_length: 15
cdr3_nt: TGCAGTGTCACCTTTCTTAGCGGAGCCCCCTACGAGCAGTACTTC
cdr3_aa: CSVTFLSGAPYEQYF

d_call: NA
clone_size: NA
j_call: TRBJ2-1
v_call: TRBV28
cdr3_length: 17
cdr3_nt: TGTGCCAGCAGTTCGACAGCCCAACCGCGACCCTACAATGAGCAGTTCTTC
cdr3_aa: CASSSTAQPRPYNEQFF

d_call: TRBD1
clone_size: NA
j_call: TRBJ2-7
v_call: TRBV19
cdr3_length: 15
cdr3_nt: TGTGCCAGTAGTGTAGTGGGACAGGGCTCCTACGAGCAGTACTTC
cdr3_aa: CASSVVGQGSYEQYF

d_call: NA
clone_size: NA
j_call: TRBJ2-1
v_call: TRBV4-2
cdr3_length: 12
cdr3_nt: TGTGCCAGCAGCCAAGGCCTCAATGAGCAGTTCTTC
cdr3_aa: CASSQGLNEQFF

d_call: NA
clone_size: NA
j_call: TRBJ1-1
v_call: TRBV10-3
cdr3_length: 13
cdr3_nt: TGTGCCATCAGAACAGATCTGAACACTGAAGCTTTCTTT
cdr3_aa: CAIRTDLNTEAFF

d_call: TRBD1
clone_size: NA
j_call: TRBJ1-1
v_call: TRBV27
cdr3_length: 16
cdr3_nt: TGTACCAGCAGTTTACTCCCCCAGGGGGGAGACACTGAAGCTTTCTTT
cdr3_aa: CTSSLLPQGGDTEAFF

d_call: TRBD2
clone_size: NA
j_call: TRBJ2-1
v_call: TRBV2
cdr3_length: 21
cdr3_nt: TGTGCCAGCAGTGAATGGTACAGGGTTAAGACAGCGGGAGGGCGGGTTAATGAGCAGTTCTTC
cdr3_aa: CASSEWYRVKTAGGRVNEQFF

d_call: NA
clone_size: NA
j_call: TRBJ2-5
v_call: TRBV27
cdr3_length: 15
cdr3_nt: TGTGCCAGCAGTTCGGGAGGAAGGGGGCAAGAGACCCAGTACTTC
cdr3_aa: CASSSGGRGQETQYF

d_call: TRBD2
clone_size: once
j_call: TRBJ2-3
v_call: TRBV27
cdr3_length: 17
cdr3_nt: TGTGCCAGCAGTTGGCTGCGACTAGCGGGAGCCGCAGATACGCAGTATTTT
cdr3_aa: CASSWLRLAGAADTQYF

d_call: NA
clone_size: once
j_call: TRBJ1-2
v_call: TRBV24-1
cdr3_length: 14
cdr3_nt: TGTGCCACCAGTGATTTGGGGGTGAATATAGGCTACACCTTC
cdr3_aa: CATSDLGVNIGYTF

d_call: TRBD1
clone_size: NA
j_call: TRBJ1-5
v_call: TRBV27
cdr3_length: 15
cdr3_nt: TGTGCCAGCAGTATGTACAGGGGAAGCAATCAGCCCCAGCATTTT
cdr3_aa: CASSMYRGSNQPQHF

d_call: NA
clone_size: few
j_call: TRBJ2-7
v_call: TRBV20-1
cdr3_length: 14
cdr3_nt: TGCAGTGCTAGCGAGCGTTCGGGTGACTACGAGCAGTACTTC
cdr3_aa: CSASERSGDYEQYF

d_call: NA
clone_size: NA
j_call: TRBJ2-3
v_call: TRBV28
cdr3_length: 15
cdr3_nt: TGTGCCAGCAGTTCTCCGGACACTTGGACAGATACGCAGTATTTT
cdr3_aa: CASSSPDTWTDTQYF

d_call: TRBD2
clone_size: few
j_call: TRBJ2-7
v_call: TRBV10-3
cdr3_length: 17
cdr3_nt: TGTGCCATCAGAAAATTTGGGAGGGGTTCCAGCTCCTACGAGCAGTACTTC
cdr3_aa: CAIRKFGRGSSSYEQYF

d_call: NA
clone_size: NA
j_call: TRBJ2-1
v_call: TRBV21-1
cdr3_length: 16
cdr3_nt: TGTGCCAGCAGCAAAGCTGGCGGGAGGGCCATCCATGAGCAGTTCTTC
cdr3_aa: CASSKAGGRAIHEQFF

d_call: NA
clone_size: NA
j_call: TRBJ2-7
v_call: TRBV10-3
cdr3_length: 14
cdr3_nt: TGTGCCATCAGTGAGCCCGGGATGTCCTACGAGCAGTACTTC
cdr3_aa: CAISEPGMSYEQYF

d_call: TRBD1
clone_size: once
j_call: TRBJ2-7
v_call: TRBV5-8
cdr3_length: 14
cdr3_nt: TGTGCCAGCAGCTACTGGGACAGCTCCTACGAGCAGTACTTC
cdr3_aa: CASSYWDSSYEQYF

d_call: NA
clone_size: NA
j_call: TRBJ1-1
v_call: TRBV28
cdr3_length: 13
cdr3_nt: TGTGCCAGCAGTCGGACCTCGAACACTGAAGCTTTCTTT
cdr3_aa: CASSRTSNTEAFF

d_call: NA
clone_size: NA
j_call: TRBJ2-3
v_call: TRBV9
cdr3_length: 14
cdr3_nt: TGTGCCAGCAGCGTAGAGTATCCAGCAGATACGCAGTATTTT
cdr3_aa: CASSVEYPADTQYF

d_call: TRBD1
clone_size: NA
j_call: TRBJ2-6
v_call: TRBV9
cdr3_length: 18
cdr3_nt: TGTGCCAGCAGCGTAAGGACAGGGGGCCCTTCCGGGGCCAACGTCCTGACTTTC
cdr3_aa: CASSVRTGGPSGANVLTF

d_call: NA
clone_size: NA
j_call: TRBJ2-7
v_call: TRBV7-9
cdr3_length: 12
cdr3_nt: TGTGCCAGTCATTCTTCGTCGGCCGAGCAGTACTTC
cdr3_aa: CASHSSSAEQYF

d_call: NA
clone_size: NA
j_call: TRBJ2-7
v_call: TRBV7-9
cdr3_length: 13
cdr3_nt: TGTGCCAGCAGCCTCGGATCAGGGAACGAGCAGTACTTC
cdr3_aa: CASSLGSGNEQYF

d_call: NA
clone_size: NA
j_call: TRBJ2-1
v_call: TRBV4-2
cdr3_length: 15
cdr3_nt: TGTGCCAGCAGCCAAGAGGTTGCGCCCAACAATGAGCAGTTCTTC
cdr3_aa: CASSQEVAPNNEQFF

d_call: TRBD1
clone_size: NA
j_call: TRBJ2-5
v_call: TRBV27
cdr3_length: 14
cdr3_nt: TGTGCCAGCAGTTTGCAGGGGGCGTATGAGACCCAGTACTTC
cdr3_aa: CASSLQGAYETQYF

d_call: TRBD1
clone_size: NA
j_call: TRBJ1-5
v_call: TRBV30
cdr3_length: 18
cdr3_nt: TGTGCCTGGAGCGTACCGGACGCGACAGGGTCGAGCAATCAGCCCCAGCATTTT
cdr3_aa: CAWSVPDATGSSNQPQHF

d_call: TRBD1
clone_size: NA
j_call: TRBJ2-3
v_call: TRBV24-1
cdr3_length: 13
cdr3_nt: TGTGCCACCAGCCGCAGGGGGTCACATACGCAGTATTTT
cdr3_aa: CATSRRGSHTQYF

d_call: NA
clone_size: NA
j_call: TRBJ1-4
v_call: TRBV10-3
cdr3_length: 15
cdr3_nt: TGTGCCATCAGTGAGTCGAGAGGGCGGAGAGAAAAACTGTTTTTT
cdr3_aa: CAISESRGRREKLFF

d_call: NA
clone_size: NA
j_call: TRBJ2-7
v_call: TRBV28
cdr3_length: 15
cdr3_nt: TGTGCCAGCAGTTTATTATCAGGGATCTCCTACGAGCAGTACTTC
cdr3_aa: CASSLLSGISYEQYF